This T cell receptor (beta chain) derives from a study of T cells in Graves' hyperthyroidism and ophthalmopathy. TCR beta CDR3 region amplification was performed from RNA transcripts. In the first-round RT-PCR of the TCR CDR3, the HTBI primer set was used. TCRdb reprocessed the multiplex PCR reads via MiXCR and lists one record per CDR3 protein. The repertoire holds fewer than 700,000 distinct CDR3 sequences, with 17% as singletons. The CDR3 loop spans 14 amino acids. Trimming took off 3 bases at V and 4 bases at J, with 10 bases between the two ends. The germline V gene has CDR1 SNHLY and CDR2 FYNNEI. Not enrolled were patients with uncontrolled infection, other autoimmune disease, pregnancy or lactation. This clonotype showed up many times. Its antigen is unknown. Study-level points and caveats: Stable hyperthyroidism was told apart from ophthalmopathy by a model built on 13 V-J features.

Sequencing was performed on blood. This TCR derives from a woman in her late teens or twenties with Graves' ophthalmopathy. The rearrangement uses TRBV2 and TRBJ1-5; D is perhaps TRBD1 (5 bases). This chain's CDR3 is CASSDRQSNQPQHF. CDR3 sequence (DNA): TGTGCCAGCAGTGACAGACAGTCTAATCAGCCCCAGCATTTT.